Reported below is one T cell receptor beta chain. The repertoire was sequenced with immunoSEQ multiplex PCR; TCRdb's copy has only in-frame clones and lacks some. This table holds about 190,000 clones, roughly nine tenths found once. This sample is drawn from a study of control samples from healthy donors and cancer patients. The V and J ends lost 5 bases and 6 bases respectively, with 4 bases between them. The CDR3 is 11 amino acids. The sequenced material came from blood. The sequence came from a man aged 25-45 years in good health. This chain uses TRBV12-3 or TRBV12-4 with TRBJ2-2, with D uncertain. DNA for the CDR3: TGTGCCAGCAGTATACCCGGGGAGCTGTTTTTT. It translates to CASSIPGELFF.